The 16 T cell receptor beta chains in this list originate from one sample, sequenced in a study of blood T cell repertoires in COVID-19. Libraries were prepared by immunoSEQ multiplex PCR; TCRdb keeps only in-frame clonotypes and omits some of them. The table lists about 180,000 clones, approximately 85% of them singletons. Input material: peripheral blood. The receptors originated from a man in his 60s with acute or convalescent COVID-19.

V and J are TRBV9 and TRBJ2-1; tentatively, D is TRBD2 (6 bases). The length of the CDR3 is 15 residues. In germline, CDR1 is SGDLS, CDR2 YYNGEE. The germline V and J ends were trimmed by 4 bases and 8 bases, with 19 bases remaining between them. CDR3 protein: CASSPVGSSYDEQFF. CDR3 nucleotide sequence: TGTGCCAGCAGCCCCGTCGGGAGTTCATACGATGAGCAGTTCTTC.

This chain connects TRBV27 to TRBJ1-5; D is undetermined. V dropped 5 bases and J dropped 3 bases, with 20 bases sitting between them. Germline V CDR1 and CDR2: MNHEY, SMNVEV (reference sequence). This CDR3 contains 17 residues. The CDR3 nucleotides read TGTGCCAGCAGTCCTTTTCCGGCCCAACGGGTCAATCAGCCCCAGCATTTT. Translation gives CASSPFPAQRVNQPQHF.

The CDR3 loop is CASSLGGGHRGNEQFF. The DNA of the CDR3 is TGTGCCAGCAGCTTAGGAGGCGGTCACCGTGGCAATGAGCAGTTCTTC. The V gene is TRBV7-9, the J gene TRBJ2-1, with unresolved D. The CDR3 is 16 residues long. In germline, CDR1 is SEHNR, CDR2 FQNEAQ (reference sequence). V was pared by 1 base and J by 6 bases, with 16 bases between.

This chain joins TRBV2 and TRBJ2-7, with a weak D call TRBD1 (6 bases). The germline V gene encodes CDR1 SNHLY and CDR2 FYNNEI. This CDR3 has 17 amino acids. V dropped 2 bases and J dropped 3 bases, with 20 bases sitting between them. CDR3 sequence: CASSEWGPSPGLYEQYF. The CDR3 coding sequence is TGTGCCAGCAGTGAATGGGGGCCATCGCCAGGGCTCTACGAGCAGTACTTC.

The gene calls are TRBV27 and TRBJ2-7, with a possible D match to TRBD2 (5 bases). V lost 6 bases to trimming and J lost 4 bases, with 10 bases between them. Per the germline V gene, CDR1 is MNHEY and CDR2 is SMNVEV (reference sequence). The CDR3 is 12 residues long. The CDR3 nucleotides are TGTGCCAGCAGCTCCACGGGGTACGAGCAGTACTTC. Amino acids: CASSSTGYEQYF.

The chain couples TRBV15 to TRBJ2-2, with D maybe TRBD1 (5 bases). Trimming cost V 0 bases and J 5 bases, with 10 bases left between them. Germline loops: CDR1 LNHNV, CDR2 YYDKDF (reference sequence). This CDR3 is built from 15 residues. CDR3: CATSRDTGRTGELFF. For the CDR3, the DNA is TGTGCCACCAGCAGAGATACAGGACGGACCGGGGAGCTGTTTTTT.

CDR3 nucleotides: TGTGCCAGCAGTTTACTGGCCACCGCCTACGAGCAGTACTTC. This gives the protein CASSLLATAYEQYF. The rearrangement joins TRBV27 to TRBJ2-7; no clear D gene. V dropped 2 bases and J dropped 2 bases, with 10 bases sitting between them. Germline V lookup: CDR1 MNHEY, CDR2 SMNVEV (reference sequence). The CDR3 extends over 14 amino acids.

V is TRBV7-9 and J is TRBJ1-2; 7 bases match TRBD1. The germline gives CDR1 SEHNR, CDR2 FQNEAQ (reference sequence). The junction had 0 bases not matched to a gene; V was cut back by 1 base and J by 4 bases. The CDR3 loop spans 13 amino acids. The CDR3 region has the DNA TGTGCCAGCAGCTTAGACAGGGGCTATGGCTACACCTTC. Its translation: CASSLDRGYGYTF.

The rearrangement joins TRBV9 to TRBJ2-2, with TRBD1 identical over 8 bases. Germline assignment: CDR1 SGDLS and CDR2 YYNGEE. The CDR3 covers 16 residues. V was clipped by 4 bases and J by 5 bases; unmatched bases: 10. The CDR3 sequence is CASSPRVTGDTGELFF. The CDR3 DNA is TGTGCCAGCAGCCCTCGGGTGACAGGGGATACCGGGGAGCTGTTTTTT.

The chain has TRBV7-9 and TRBJ2-5, with a weak D call TRBD1 (5 bases). The CDR3 covers 14 residues. Trimming took off 11 bases at V and 1 base at J, with 17 bases between the two ends. Germline CDR1 and CDR2: SEHNR and FQNEAQ (reference sequence). This CDR3 reads CAGQVGASQETQYF. The CDR3 nucleotides read TGTGCCGGCCAAGTAGGGGCGTCCCAAGAGACCCAGTACTTC.

This sequence joins TRBV7-8 and TRBJ2-3; D might be TRBD1 (5 bases). The germline V and J ends were trimmed by 5 bases and 0 bases, with 15 bases remaining between them. The CDR3 totals 16 residues. Germline V gene lookup returns CDR1 SGHVS and CDR2 FQNEAQ. CDR3 protein: CASSQTDRWSTDTQYF. The CDR3 nucleotides read TGTGCCAGCAGCCAAACCGACAGATGGAGCACAGATACGCAGTATTTT.

This clone has a single count. CDR3 nucleotides: TGTGCCAGCAGCCAAGATTGGGACAGGGGGCAAGAGACCCAGTACTTC. It yields the protein CASSQDWDRGQETQYF. J is TRBJ2-5 and V is TRBV3-1 (or the pseudogene TRBV3-2); 11 nucleotides agree with TRBD1. Unmatched junction bases numbered 2, after V lost 0 bases and J lost 2 bases. The CDR3 spans 16 residues. Germline CDR1 and CDR2: LGHDT and YNNKEL (reference sequence).

The genes are TRBV5-1 and TRBJ1-5; D gene unclear. CDR3 length equals 15 residues. The germline gives CDR1 SGHRS, CDR2 YFSETQ. V was trimmed by 5 bases and J by 2 bases, leaving 14 bases between them. This chain's CDR3 is CASRGRPDGNQPQHF. CDR3 nucleotides: TGCGCCAGCAGGGGCAGGCCCGATGGCAATCAGCCCCAGCATTTT. Looking up the rest from reference TRBV5-1 and TRBJ1-5 gives the full variable domain: KAGVTQTPRYLIKTRGQQVTLSCSPISGHRSVSWYQQTPGQGLQFLFEYFSETQRNKGNFPGRFSGRQFSNSRSEMNVSTLELGDSALYLCASRGRPDGNQPQHFGDGTRLSIL.

The V and J genes are TRBV2 and TRBJ2-7, with 9 positions matching TRBD2. J lost 5 bases, V lost 7 bases, and 9 bases had no gene match. The CDR3 runs to 14 residues. Germline loops: CDR1 SNHLY, CDR2 FYNNEI. The CDR3 DNA reads TGTGCCAGCAAAGGTTGGGGGACTAGCAACGAGCAGTACTTC. Translation: CASKGWGTSNEQYF.

J is TRBJ2-7 and V is TRBV11-1; D remains ambiguous. Per germline, CDR1 SGHAT and CDR2 FQDESV (reference sequence). Trimming took off 5 bases at V and 2 bases at J, with 7 bases between the two ends. The CDR3 contains 12 residues. This CDR3 is CASSVDTYEQYF. The CDR3 region has the DNA TGTGCCAGCAGCGTCGACACCTACGAGCAGTACTTC. Full variable domain (outside the CDR3, taken from reference TRBV11-1 and TRBJ2-7): EAEVAQSPRYKITEKSQAVAFWCDPISGHATLYWYRQILGQGPELLVQFQDESVVDDSQLPKDRFSAERLKGVDSTLKIQPAELGDSAMYLCASSVDTYEQYFGPGTRLTVT.

The gene calls are TRBV3-1 (or the pseudogene TRBV3-2) and TRBJ1-2; 7 bases fit TRBD1. The germline CDR1 and CDR2 sequences are LGHDT and YNNKEL (reference sequence). The V gene end was trimmed by 4 bases and the J gene end by 2 bases; junction bases not matched to a gene: 7. The CDR3 sequence is 15 residues long. The CDR3 DNA sequence: TGTGCCAGCAGCCTCGGATCGGGACAGAACTATGGCTACACCTTC. Translated: CASSLGSGQNYGYTF.